Presented here are 28 T cell receptor beta chains from one specimen sequenced in a study of cytomegalovirus exposure and HLA in healthy donors. The PCR contained 60 Vbeta and 13 Jbeta primers. Clones were sequenced by immunoSEQ multiplex PCR, and TCRdb holds only the in-frame ones, with some missing. The data show under 200,000 clones, with roughly 87% seen just once and about 0.5% held by the top ten. Sequenced: PBMCs. The receptors stem from a woman aged 50 to 60 in good health and CMV-seronegative.

This chain connects TRBV9 to TRBJ2-1; 7 bases agree with TRBD2. V was clipped by 4 bases and J by 7 bases; unmatched bases: 11. The CDR3 is made up of 15 amino acids. In germline, CDR1 is SGDLS, CDR2 YYNGEE. The CDR3 region has the DNA TGTGCCAGCAGCATCAGAGCGGGAACCTTTAATGAGCAGTTCTTC. It yields the protein CASSIRAGTFNEQFF.

This clone was detected once. CDR3 nucleotides: TGTGCCAGCAGCTTTTTTCAGGGGTGGTCCTACAATGAGCAGTTCTTC. Translated, it gives CASSFFQGWSYNEQFF. The V and J genes are TRBV13 and TRBJ2-1; perhaps TRBD1 as D (6 bases). The germline V gene encodes CDR1 PRHDT and CDR2 FYEKMQ (reference sequence). Between the trimmed V and J ends, which lost 3 bases and 1 base, there was a span of 13 bases. The CDR3 loop spans 16 amino acids. Variable domain in full (rest from reference TRBV13 and TRBJ2-1): AAGVIQSPRHLIKEKRETATLKCYPIPRHDTVYWYQQGPGQDPQFLISFYEKMQSDKGSIPDRFSAQQFSDYHSELNMSSLELGDSALYFCASSFFQGWSYNEQFFGPGTRLTVL.

The V gene is TRBV9, the J gene TRBJ2-5, with D possibly matching TRBD1 (7 bases). Germline lookup yields CDR1 SGDLS and CDR2 YYNGEE. With 4 bases removed from V and 0 bases from J, the gap between germline ends came to 16 bases. CDR3 length: 16 residues. For the CDR3, the DNA is TGTGCCAGCAGCAACTCGACAGGGAGGTACCAAGAGACCCAGTACTTC. The encoded protein is CASSNSTGRYQETQYF.

The rearrangement joins TRBV30 to TRBJ1-2; TRBD1 aligns across 10 bases. CDR1 is GTSNPN, CDR2 SVGIG, per germline (reference sequence). This CDR3 contains 16 residues. The J segment lost 3 bases and the V segment lost 0 bases, leaving 7 bases of the junction unmatched. DNA for the CDR3: TGTGCCTGGAGTGTACGGGACAGGGGCTTTTACTATGGCTACACCTTC. It translates to CAWSVRDRGFYYGYTF.

The chain joins TRBV19 to TRBJ1-3, with D possibly TRBD1 on 5 matching bases. This CDR3 contains 14 residues. Per germline, CDR1 LNHDA and CDR2 SQIVND (reference sequence). The ends were cut back, 10 bases at V and 0 bases at J, with 13 bases in the middle. The CDR3 region is CATQATASGNTIYF. The CDR3 DNA is TGTGCCACGCAGGCGACAGCCTCTGGAAACACCATATATTTT.

The chain uses TRBV7-2 and TRBJ1-5, with 9 bases lining up with TRBD1. The V gene end was trimmed by 6 bases and the J gene end by 3 bases; junction bases not matched to a gene: 6. CDR3 length equals 15 residues. The germline gives CDR1 SGHTA, CDR2 FQGNSA. Here the CDR3 reads CASSGQGMNNQPQHF. The CDR3 DNA sequence: TGTGCCAGCAGTGGACAGGGGATGAACAATCAGCCCCAGCATTTT.

The chain has TRBV5-6 and TRBJ2-4, with 12 bases identical to TRBD1. The CDR3 is made up of 19 amino acids. Germline-derived CDR1 and CDR2 are SGHDT and YYEEEE. V lost 2 bases and J lost 1; bases outside the gene matches: 10. This CDR3 reads CASSFPGTGGALAKNIQYF. The DNA of the CDR3 is TGTGCCAGCAGCTTTCCCGGGACAGGGGGCGCGTTGGCCAAAAACATTCAGTACTTC.

This clone was found a few times. This sequence joins TRBV29-1 and TRBJ1-6; D unclear. The CDR3 is made up of 13 amino acids. Germline CDR1 is SQVTM and CDR2 is ANQGSEA. Deletions cut 6 bases from V and 6 bases from J, with 12 bases between. This CDR3 is CSVREGTNSPLHF. The CDR3 DNA follows: TGCAGCGTGAGGGAGGGTACTAATTCACCCCTCCACTTT. Drawing the rest from reference TRBV29-1 and TRBJ1-6, the complete variable domain is SAVISQKPSRDICQRGTSLTIQCQVDSQVTMMFWYRQQPGQSLTLIATANQGSEATYESGFVIDKFPISRPNLTFSTLTVSNMSPEDSSIYLCSVREGTNSPLHFGNGTRLTVT.

The chain uses TRBV11-3 and TRBJ2-2; 11 bases are a match to TRBD2. This CDR3 is 17 amino acids long. V lost 3 bases, J lost 5 bases, and 8 bases stayed unmatched. From germline, CDR1 is SGHNT and CDR2 YENEEA. CDR3 DNA: TGTGCCAGCAGCTTTGGTAGCGGGAGGGAAGGGACCGGGGAGCTGTTTTTT. Its translation is CASSFGSGREGTGELFF.

The gene calls are TRBV2 and TRBJ1-1; D is unresolved. Trimming shortened V by 8 bases and J by 4 bases, and 5 bases separated the two germline ends. The germline CDR1 and CDR2 sequences are SNHLY and FYNNEI. The CDR3 has 10 amino acids. CDR3 in amino acids: CASSFTEAFF. The DNA for the CDR3 is TGTGCCAGCTCATTCACTGAAGCTTTCTTT.

This chain connects TRBV5-4 to TRBJ2-1; TRBD1 might be the D (6 bases). This CDR3 comprises 16 residues. V shed 4 bases and J shed 0 bases, with 14 bases lying between them. CDR1 and CDR2 (germline): SGHNT, YYREEE (reference sequence). In nucleotides, the CDR3 is TGTGCCAGCAGCGACCGAGGGGGTAGCTCCTACAATGAGCAGTTCTTC. Translating it yields CASSDRGGSSYNEQFF.

J is TRBJ1-5 and V is TRBV28, with D hard to call. V dropped 4 bases and J dropped 3 bases, with 16 bases sitting between them. This CDR3 is built from 16 residues. CDR1 and CDR2 (germline): MDHEN, SYDVKM. The CDR3 sequence: CASSSLPGNSNQPQHF. CDR3 nucleotides: TGTGCCAGCAGTTCCTTACCGGGGAATTCCAATCAGCCCCAGCATTTT.

The chain is built from TRBV6-5 and TRBJ2-7, with TRBD2 matching 7 bases. Unmatched junction bases numbered 11, after V lost 6 bases and J lost 3 bases. Looked up from germline, CDR1 is MNHEY and CDR2 is SVGAGI. This CDR3 has 15 amino acids. The CDR3 DNA sequence: TGTGCCAGCAGCCTTGGGGCGGGAGAGTTCTACGAGCAGTACTTC. Amino acids: CASSLGAGEFYEQYF.

Here the CDR3 reads CAWSGHSYNEQFF. The CDR3 DNA is TGTGCCTGGAGCGGACACTCCTACAATGAGCAGTTCTTC. The chain recombines TRBV30 with TRBJ2-1, with D possibly TRBD1 on 5 matching bases. From germline, CDR1 is GTSNPN and CDR2 SVGIG (reference sequence). The V end lost 3 bases, the J end lost 0 bases, and 6 bases lay between the germline ends. The CDR3 is 13 residues long.

With regard to this clone: The junction shows a germline mismatch at one end, possibly a read error. J is TRBJ1-4 and V is TRBV9; 8 bases line up with TRBD1. In germline, CDR1 is SGDLS, CDR2 YYNGEE. This CDR3 comprises 14 residues. Here the CDR3 DNA reads TGTGCCAGCAGCATCGGACAGGGTAGGGAAAAACTGTCTTTT. It specifies CASSIGQGREKLSF.

A few counts support this clone. This chain uses TRBV11-2 with TRBJ1-1, with D possibly matching TRBD1 (5 bases). V was shortened by 1 base and J by 3 bases, with 6 bases between the two germline ends. Germline V gives CDR1 SGHAT, CDR2 FQNNGV. The CDR3 is made up of 13 amino acids. The CDR3 DNA sequence: TGTGCCAGCAGCTTAGTAGGGGACACTGAAGCTTTCTTT. Its protein product is CASSLVGDTEAFF.

The chain's CDR3 is CASSSPGWDYEQYF. The CDR3 DNA is TGTGCCAGCAGCTCCCCGGGGTGGGACTACGAGCAGTACTTC. The chain links TRBV5-8 to TRBJ2-7; maybe TRBD2 (5 bases). Trimming pared 3 bases from V and 3 bases from J, leaving 13 bases between. This CDR3 has 14 residues. Per the germline V gene, CDR1 is SGHTS and CDR2 is YDEGEE.

This clone turned up a few times. CDR3 residues: CASSATGRKAGELFF. CDR3 DNA: TGTGCCAGCAGCGCCACAGGGAGAAAGGCCGGGGAGCTGTTTTTT. The V call is TRBV9, the J call TRBJ2-2, with D maybe TRBD1 (6 bases). CDR1 is SGDLS, CDR2 YYNGEE, per germline. The V gene lost 3 bases and the J gene lost 6 bases, with 15 bases spanning the gap. The CDR3 contains 15 residues. The full variable domain, completed using reference TRBV9 and TRBJ2-2, is DSGVTQTPKHLITATGQRVTLRCSPRSGDLSVYWYQQSLDQGLQFLIQYYNGEERAKGNILERFSAQQFPDLHSELNLSSLELGDSALYFCASSATGRKAGELFFGEGSRLTVL.

The CDR3: CASSQEAPPFPYEQYF. In DNA form, the CDR3 reads TGTGCCAGCAGCCAAGAGGCCCCCCCGTTCCCCTACGAGCAGTACTTC. The V and J genes are TRBV4-2 and TRBJ2-7; no clear D. This CDR3 region has 16 residues. Trimming stripped 0 bases from V and 2 bases from J, with 14 bases between. CDR1 is LGHNA and CDR2 is YNFKEQ in the germline V gene.

This chain connects TRBV29-1 to TRBJ2-1; TRBD2 agrees at 11 bases. V lost 1 base, J lost 10 bases, and 3 bases stayed unmatched. Per germline, CDR1 SQVTM and CDR2 ANQGSEA. The CDR3 length is 13 residues. CDR3 sequence reads: CSVEGLAGGEQFF. The CDR3 nucleotides read TGCAGCGTTGAAGGTCTAGCGGGAGGCGAGCAGTTCTTC.

This clone was seen only once. The J gene is TRBJ2-1, the V gene TRBV9, with 9 bases identical to TRBD2. Per germline, CDR1 SGDLS and CDR2 YYNGEE. V was clipped by 3 bases and J by 2 bases; unmatched bases: 6. The CDR3 covers 16 residues. Here the CDR3 reads CASSADSSGTYNEQFF. The CDR3 DNA reads as TGTGCCAGCAGCGCCGATTCTAGCGGGACCTACAATGAGCAGTTCTTC.

The chain employs TRBV19 and TRBJ2-5, with a tentative D call TRBD2 (5 bases). With 5 bases removed from V and 5 bases from J, the gap between germline ends came to 15 bases. The V gene's germline CDR1 is LNHDA and CDR2 SQIVND (reference sequence). This CDR3 contains 14 residues. This chain's CDR3 is CASSVSGPGETQYF. The DNA of the CDR3 is TGTGCCAGTAGTGTAAGCGGACCGGGGGAGACCCAGTACTTC.

The count of this clone is one. The rearrangement uses TRBV5-1 and TRBJ1-1; D unclear. This CDR3 comprises 15 residues. V was clipped by 4 bases and J by 5 bases, with 18 bases between them. Germline V CDR1 and CDR2: SGHRS, YFSETQ. The CDR3 bases are TGCGCCAGCAGCGAAGTAGGCACTCTCGGGACTGAAGCTTTCTTT. It encodes CASSEVGTLGTEAFF.

V and J are TRBV5-6 and TRBJ1-1; 7 nucleotides line up with TRBD1. The V gene end was trimmed by 2 bases and the J gene end by 8 bases; junction bases not matched to a gene: 3. Germline V gene data show CDR1 as SGHDT and CDR2 as YYEEEE. The CDR3 consists of 12 residues. CDR3 sequence: CASSFMDREAFF. The CDR3 nucleotides are TGTGCCAGCAGCTTCATGGACAGGGAAGCTTTCTTT.

V gene TRBV19 combines with J gene TRBJ1-3; 8 nucleotides align to TRBD1. Germline V gene lookup returns CDR1 LNHDA and CDR2 SQIVND (reference sequence). The CDR3 consists of 16 residues. V lost 3 bases to trimming and J lost 6 bases; unmatched junction nucleotides: 10. The CDR3 DNA follows: TGTGCCAGTAGTATTACCGCAGGGGGACAGGAAAACACCATATATTTT. It codes for CASSITAGGQENTIYF.

The chain uses TRBV7-2 and TRBJ2-7; 7 bases match TRBD2. Germline V gene lookup returns CDR1 SGHTA and CDR2 FQGNSA. This CDR3 has 15 amino acids. V lost 0 bases, J lost 2 bases, and 4 bases stayed unmatched. This CDR3 reads CASSLAGGGTYEQYF. DNA for the CDR3: TGTGCCAGCAGCTTAGCAGGCGGGGGAACCTACGAGCAGTACTTC.

The chain couples TRBV27 to TRBJ1-3, with 9 bases matching TRBD1. The trim removed 2 bases at V and 0 bases at J, leaving 2 bases unmatched. The V gene's germline CDR1 is MNHEY and CDR2 SMNVEV (reference sequence). There are 16 residues in the CDR3. CDR3 nucleotides: TGTGCCAGCAGTTTACGGACAGGGGACTCTGGAAACACCATATATTTT. This encodes CASSLRTGDSGNTIYF.

This rearrangement joins TRBV5-1 to TRBJ2-1; 9 nucleotides match TRBD2. V dropped 0 bases and J dropped 8; count of bases not matched to a gene: 12. Germline assignment: CDR1 SGHRS and CDR2 YFSETQ. The CDR3 is 17 residues long. CDR3 amino acids: CASSLVSSGGGAYEQFF. CDR3 nucleotide sequence: TGCGCCAGCAGCTTGGTTTCCTCTGGCGGGGGGGCATATGAGCAGTTCTTC.